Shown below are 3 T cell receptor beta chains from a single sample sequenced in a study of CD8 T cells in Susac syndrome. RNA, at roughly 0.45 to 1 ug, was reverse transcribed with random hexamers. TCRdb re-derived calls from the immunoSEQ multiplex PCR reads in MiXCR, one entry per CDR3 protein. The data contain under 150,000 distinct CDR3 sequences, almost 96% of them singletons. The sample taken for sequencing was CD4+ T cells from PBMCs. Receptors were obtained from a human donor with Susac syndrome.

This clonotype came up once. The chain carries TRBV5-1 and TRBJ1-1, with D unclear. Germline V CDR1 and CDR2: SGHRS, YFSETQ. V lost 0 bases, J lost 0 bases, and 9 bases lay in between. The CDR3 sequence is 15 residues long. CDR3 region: CASSLVGQLNTEAFF. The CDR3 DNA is TGCGCCAGCAGCTTGGTCGGGCAACTGAACACTGAAGCTTTCTTT.

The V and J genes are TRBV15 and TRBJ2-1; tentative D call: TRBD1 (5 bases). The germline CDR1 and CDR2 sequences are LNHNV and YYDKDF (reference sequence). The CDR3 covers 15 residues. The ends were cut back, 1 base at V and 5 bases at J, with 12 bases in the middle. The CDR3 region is CATSRGAGPNNEQFF. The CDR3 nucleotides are TGTGCCACCAGCAGAGGGGCAGGGCCGAACAATGAGCAGTTCTTC.

The chain's CDR3 is CSARGGATTQYF. The CDR3 DNA reads as TGCAGTGCTAGAGGGGGGGCCACTACGCAGTATTTT. V is TRBV20-1 and J is TRBJ2-3; possibly TRBD1 or TRBD2 for D (6 bases each). Deletions cut 1 base from V and 8 bases from J, with 10 bases between. This CDR3 region has 12 residues. The germline V gene encodes CDR1 DFQATT and CDR2 SNEGSKA (reference sequence).